This T cell receptor (beta chain) was sequenced for a study of blood T cell repertoires in COVID-19. For the study at large: Samples came from the United States, Italy and Spain, spanning acute and convalescent COVID-19. PBMCs, B-cell-depleted T cells, or T cells provided the cDNA or gDNA that made up the material.

As processed by the authors: It was from reference gene primer amplification that nucleated cell counts were estimated. This table comes from immunoSEQ multiplex PCR, and its TCRdb copy is limited to in-frame clones, with some not included. Clonal size and the V and J genes are those of that table, whereas D and trimming came from the DNA. The table includes about 270,000 clones, roughly 86% detected once. The junction had 3 bases not matched to a gene; V was cut back by 2 bases and J by 12 bases. The CDR3 spans 12 residues. The germline gives CDR1 WSHSY, CDR2 SAAADI. Participant-reported clinical history was the basis for cohort assignment.

The source material was PBMCs or T cells enriched from blood (not recorded which). The gene calls are TRBV10-2 and TRBJ2-1; 8 bases agree with TRBD2. This TCR was sampled from a woman between 18 and 29 years old who had recovered from COVID-19. In DNA, the CDR3 is TGCGCCAGCAGTGAGGTGGCGGGAGGGCAGTTCTTC. Encoded protein: CASSEVAGGQFF.